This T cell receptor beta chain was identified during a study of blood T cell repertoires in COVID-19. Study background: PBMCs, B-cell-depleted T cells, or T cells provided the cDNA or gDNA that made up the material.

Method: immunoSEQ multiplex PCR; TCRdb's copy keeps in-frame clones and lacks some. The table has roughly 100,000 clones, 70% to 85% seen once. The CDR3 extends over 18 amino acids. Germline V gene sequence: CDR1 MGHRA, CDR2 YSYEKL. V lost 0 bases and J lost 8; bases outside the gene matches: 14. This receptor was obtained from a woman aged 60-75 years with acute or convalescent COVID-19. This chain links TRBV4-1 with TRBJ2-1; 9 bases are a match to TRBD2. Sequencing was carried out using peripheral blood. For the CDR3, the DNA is TGCGCCAGCAGCCAAGAAGGGGTCGGGACTAGCCGCGTCGATGAGCAGTTCTTC. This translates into CASSQEGVGTSRVDEQFF.